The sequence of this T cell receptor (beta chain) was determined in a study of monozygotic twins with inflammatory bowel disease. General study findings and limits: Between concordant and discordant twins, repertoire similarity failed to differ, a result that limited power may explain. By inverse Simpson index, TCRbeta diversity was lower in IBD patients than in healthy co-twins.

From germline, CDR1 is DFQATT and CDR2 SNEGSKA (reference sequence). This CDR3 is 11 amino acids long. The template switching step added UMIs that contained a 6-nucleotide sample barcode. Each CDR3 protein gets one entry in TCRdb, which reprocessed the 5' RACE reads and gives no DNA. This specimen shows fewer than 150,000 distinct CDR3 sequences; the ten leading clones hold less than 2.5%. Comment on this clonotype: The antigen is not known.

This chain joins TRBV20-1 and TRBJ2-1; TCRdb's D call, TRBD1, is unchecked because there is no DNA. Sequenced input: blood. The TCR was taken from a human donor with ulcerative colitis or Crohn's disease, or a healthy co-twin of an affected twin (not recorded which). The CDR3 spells CSARSTTREFF.